These 9 T cell receptor beta chains share one sample of origin, sequenced in a study of cytomegalovirus exposure and HLA in healthy donors. This PCR relied on a set of 60 Vbeta primers and 13 Jbeta primers. Profiled with immunoSEQ multiplex PCR; TCRdb holds only in-frame clones, not every one. The sample records roughly 100,000 clones, roughly 80% being singletons. The sequenced material came from PBMCs. The receptors derive from a man aged 40-55 years in good health and CMV-seropositive.

This clone was counted between two and nine times. J is TRBJ2-3 and V is TRBV6-5, with 7 bases identical to TRBD1. The CDR3 contains 15 residues. Germline CDR1 is MNHEY and CDR2 is SVGAGI. The ends lost 5 bases at V and 2 bases at J; junction bases unmatched: 7. The CDR3 protein is CASSPGGSNTDTQYF. DNA for the CDR3: TGTGCCAGCAGTCCAGGGGGATCTAACACAGATACGCAGTATTTT.

This clone showed up just a few times. The chain has TRBV5-1 and TRBJ2-1; D gene unclear. Trimming left V 0 bases short and J 7 bases short, with 5 bases between. The CDR3 totals 12 residues. Germline lookup yields CDR1 SGHRS and CDR2 YFSETQ. Written as DNA, the CDR3 is TGCGCCAGCAGCTTGGGCGAAAATGAGCAGTTCTTC. It specifies CASSLGENEQFF.

This chain joins TRBV6-4 and TRBJ2-2; 11 bases agree with TRBD2. The V gene end was trimmed by 8 bases and the J gene end by 4 bases; junction bases not matched to a gene: 6. Germline V gene sequence: CDR1 MRHNA, CDR2 SNTAGT. The length of the CDR3 is 15 residues. Here the CDR3 DNA reads TGTGCCAGCTTTTTAGCGGGAGGGGGCACCGGGGAGCTGTTTTTT. Protein sequence: CASFLAGGGTGELFF.

The chain carries TRBV6-5 and TRBJ1-2; 10 bases match TRBD1. CDR3 length: 15 residues. The germline gives CDR1 MNHEY, CDR2 SVGAGI. V dropped 6 bases and J dropped 5; count of bases not matched to a gene: 9. The CDR3 nucleotides are TGTGCCAGCAGCCGGGACAGGGGATTATCTTATGGCTACACCTTC. This translates into CASSRDRGLSYGYTF.

The chain recombines TRBV7-9 with TRBJ2-7, with 9 bases that match TRBD2. CDR1 SEHNR and CDR2 FQNEAQ come from the germline V gene (reference sequence). The ends lost 4 bases at V and 0 bases at J; junction bases unmatched: 16. The CDR3 runs 19 residues. The CDR3 region is CASSSAPGRPSGNSYEQYF. As DNA, the CDR3 is TGTGCCAGCAGCTCAGCCCCGGGTCGGCCTAGCGGGAACTCCTACGAGCAGTACTTC.

The chain recombines TRBV7-8 with TRBJ1-3; TRBD1 is a possible D gene (5 bases). The length of the CDR3 is 14 residues. The V gene lost 2 bases and the J gene lost 2 bases, with 7 bases spanning the gap. From germline, CDR1 is SGHVS and CDR2 FQNEAQ. As DNA, the CDR3 is TGTGCCAGCAGCTTACTGACAGCTGGAAACACCATATATTTT. Protein product: CASSLLTAGNTIYF.

This sequence joins TRBV4-1 and TRBJ1-2; the D is unclear. The CDR3 loop spans 15 amino acids. The ends were cut back, 0 bases at V and 7 bases at J, with 15 bases in the middle. Germline V gene sequence: CDR1 MGHRA, CDR2 YSYEKL. CDR3 residues: CASSQESGLGGGYTF. CDR3 sequence (DNA): TGCGCCAGCAGCCAAGAAAGTGGACTGGGCGGTGGCTACACCTTC.

The rearrangement links TRBV2 to TRBJ1-1; D is perhaps TRBD1 (6 bases). V lost 6 bases and J 5 bases, leaving 22 bases between the germline ends. Germline V lookup: CDR1 SNHLY, CDR2 FYNNEI. The CDR3 totals 16 residues. CDR3 in DNA: TGTGCCAGCAGAGAGAGCCCAGGGGCGCTGAGGACTGAAGCTTTCTTT. Translated: CASRESPGALRTEAFF.

The chain joins TRBV5-8 to TRBJ2-6; 8 nucleotides align to TRBD1. J was trimmed by 0 bases and V by 6 bases; bases with no gene match: 8. The germline gives CDR1 SGHTS, CDR2 YDEGEE. The CDR3 extends over 17 amino acids. CDR3 amino acids: CASTTRTGISGANVLTF. As DNA, the CDR3 is TGTGCCAGCACCACCCGGACAGGGATCTCTGGGGCCAACGTCCTGACTTTC.